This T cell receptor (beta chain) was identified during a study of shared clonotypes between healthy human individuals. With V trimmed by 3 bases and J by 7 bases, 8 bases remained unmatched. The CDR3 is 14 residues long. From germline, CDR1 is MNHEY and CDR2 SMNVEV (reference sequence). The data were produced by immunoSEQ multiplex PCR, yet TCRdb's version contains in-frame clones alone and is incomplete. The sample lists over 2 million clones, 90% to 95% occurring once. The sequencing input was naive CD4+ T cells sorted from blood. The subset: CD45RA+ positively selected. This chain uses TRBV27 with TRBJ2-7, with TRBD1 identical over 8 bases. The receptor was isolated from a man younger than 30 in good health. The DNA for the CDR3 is TGTGCCAGCAGTTTTTCAGGGGGCCGTGAAGAGCAGTACTTC. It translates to CASSFSGGREEQYF.